These T cell receptor beta chains were read from a single sample in a study of cytomegalovirus exposure and HLA in healthy donors. Clones were sequenced by immunoSEQ multiplex PCR, and TCRdb holds only the in-frame ones, with some missing. Counted here are 160,000 or so clones, roughly 85% occurring once; the ten biggest clones make up around 0.74%. The sample was PBMCs. These receptors all stem from a woman aged 40 to 50 in good health and CMV-seronegative. Both conserved end residues are part of each CDR3. D genes are given only for firm matches. Clone size, where shown, is once, few, many, or a class for clones that have expanded.

j_call	v_call	clone_size	d_call	cdr3_aa	cdr3_nt
TRBJ1-2	TRBV27	once	TRBD1	CASSLTGGRWGYTF	TGTGCCAGCAGTCTGACAGGGGGCCGCTGGGGCTACACCTTC
TRBJ1-4	TRBV6-4	.	.	CASSEGSQGEKLFF	TGTGCCAGCAGTGAGGGCAGCCAGGGAGAAAAACTGTTTTTT
TRBJ1-1	TRBV10-3	.	.	CASGMNTEAFF	TGTGCCTCAGGGATGAACACTGAAGCTTTCTTT
TRBJ1-5	TRBV28	.	.	CASSWTEFNQPQHF	TGTGCCAGCAGTTGGACAGAGTTCAATCAGCCCCAGCATTTT
TRBJ2-3	TRBV5-1	.	.	CASSFRDIHTDTQYF	TGCGCCAGCAGCTTCCGGGACATACACACAGATACGCAGTATTTT
TRBJ2-3	TRBV7-9	.	.	CASSFRADSGGPTDTQYF	TGTGCCAGCAGCTTCCGAGCGGACTCAGGGGGGCCCACAGATACGCAGTATTTT
TRBJ1-4	TRBV6-6	few	.	CASNTSPGSEKLFF	TGTGCCAGCAACACCTCACCGGGAAGCGAAAAACTGTTTTTT
TRBJ1-1	TRBV28	.	TRBD1	CASSFGQANTEAFF	TGTGCCAGCAGTTTTGGACAGGCCAACACTGAAGCTTTCTTT
TRBJ2-5	TRBV7-2	.	TRBD2	CASSLFAGGRTETQYF	TGTGCCAGCAGCCTGTTCGCGGGAGGGCGAACGGAGACCCAGTACTTC
TRBJ2-5	TRBV9	few	TRBD2	CASSEAAGVETQYF	TGTGCCAGCAGCGAGGCGGCGGGAGTGGAGACCCAGTACTTC
TRBJ2-5	TRBV7-8	once	TRBD2	CASSWASGGETQYF	TGTGCCAGCAGCTGGGCTAGCGGGGGGGAGACCCAGTACTTC
TRBJ1-5	TRBV27	.	.	CASSLAPGGAKQPQHF	TGTGCCAGCAGTCTCGCCCCGGGGGGGGCAAAGCAGCCCCAGCATTTT
TRBJ1-2	TRBV9	.	TRBD1	CASSTHRGNYGYTF	TGTGCCAGCAGCACTCACAGGGGGAACTATGGCTACACCTTC
TRBJ1-2	TRBV5-1	.	.	CASSLTPEGSYGYTF	TGCGCCAGCAGCCTCACCCCCGAAGGGAGCTATGGCTACACCTTC
TRBJ2-1	TRBV9	.	.	CASSVGPGVTYNEQFF	TGTGCCAGCAGCGTAGGTCCCGGGGTGACCTACAATGAGCAGTTCTTC
TRBJ1-1	TRBV19	.	TRBD1	CASSLTGGPHTEAFF	TGTGCCAGTAGTCTAACAGGGGGACCCCACACTGAAGCTTTCTTT
TRBJ1-1	TRBV30	.	.	CAWSVRVNTEAFF	TGTGCCTGGAGTGTGCGAGTAAACACTGAAGCTTTCTTT
TRBJ2-1	TRBV10-1	once	.	CASSGPTTGQQFF	TGCGCCAGCAGCGGACCGACTACGGGTCAGCAGTTCTTC
TRBJ2-1	TRBV7-2	few	.	CASSLVRRSSYNEQFF	TGTGCCAGCAGCTTAGTACGACGGAGCTCCTACAATGAGCAGTTCTTC
TRBJ2-3	TRBV2	.	.	CASSEFRVRTDTQYF	TGTGCCAGCAGTGAGTTCAGGGTTCGCACAGATACGCAGTATTTT
TRBJ2-7	TRBV7-8	.	.	CASSFIQGMTYEQYF	TGTGCCAGCAGCTTTATACAGGGTATGACCTACGAGCAGTACTTC
TRBJ2-7	TRBV5-5	few	.	CASSPIGAGSHEQYF	TGTGCCAGCAGCCCTATCGGGGCGGGGAGCCACGAGCAGTACTTC
TRBJ2-5	TRBV5-1	.	TRBD2	CASSLRGREGETQYF	TGCGCCAGCAGCTTGCGTGGCAGGGAGGGAGAGACCCAGTACTTC
TRBJ1-4	TRBV7-9	.	TRBD1	CASSKGQGVGNEKLFF	TGTGCCAGCAGCAAAGGACAGGGGGTTGGTAATGAAAAACTGTTTTTT
TRBJ1-5	TRBV6-1	once	TRBD1	CASSDDRALGPQHF	TGTGCCAGCAGTGATGACAGGGCCTTGGGGCCCCAGCATTTT
TRBJ2-7	TRBV7-2	few	.	CASSLVGRVSYEQYF	TGTGCCAGCAGCTTAGTCGGCAGGGTATCCTACGAGCAGTACTTC
TRBJ1-1	TRBV5-4	.	.	CASSLTGGTEAFF	TGTGCCAGCAGCTTGACGGGTGGGACTGAAGCTTTCTTT
TRBJ1-4	TRBV18	.	TRBD1	CASSPGQGNEKLFF	TGTGCCAGCTCGCCGGGACAGGGGAATGAAAAACTGTTTTTT
TRBJ2-1	TRBV9	.	TRBD2	CASSVGTSGILGSYNEQFF	TGTGCCAGCAGCGTAGGCACTAGCGGGATATTAGGCTCCTACAATGAGCAGTTCTTC
TRBJ1-1	TRBV4-1	.	.	CASSPSGGDREAFF	TGCGCCAGCAGCCCCTCAGGAGGGGATCGTGAAGCTTTCTTT
TRBJ2-4	TRBV29-1	few	TRBD2	CSVRTSMSKNIQYF	TGCAGCGTCAGGACTAGTATGTCCAAAAACATTCAGTACTTC
TRBJ1-1	TRBV6-5	few	TRBD1	CASSWRQGAGEAFF	TGTGCCAGCAGTTGGAGACAGGGGGCCGGTGAAGCTTTCTTT
TRBJ2-7	TRBV5-1	once	TRBD1	CASRFGQGGSYEQYF	TGCGCCAGCAGGTTCGGACAGGGAGGCTCCTACGAGCAGTACTTC
TRBJ2-1	TRBV6-1	few	.	CASSARELTFSYNEQFF	TGTGCCAGCAGTGCTCGGGAGCTGACCTTCTCCTACAATGAGCAGTTCTTC
TRBJ2-3	TRBV5-1	.	.	CASSPGSGPDTQYF	TGCGCCAGCAGCCCTGGTAGCGGCCCAGATACGCAGTATTTT
TRBJ2-5	TRBV6-1	.	.	CASSATALQETQYF	TGTGCCAGCAGCGCGACAGCCCTCCAAGAGACCCAGTACTTC
TRBJ2-2	TRBV19	.	.	CASSYRVGGELFF	TGTGCCAGTAGCTACAGGGTAGGGGGGGAGCTGTTTTTT
TRBJ1-4	TRBV4-1	few	.	CASSRTSGNEKLFF	TGCGCCAGCAGCCGCACCTCCGGTAATGAAAAACTGTTTTTT
TRBJ1-1	TRBV29-1	.	TRBD1	CSVAQGSEAFF	TGCAGCGTGGCACAGGGGTCTGAAGCTTTCTTT
TRBJ2-7	TRBV4-2	.	.	CASSQGPGGEQYF	TGTGCCAGCAGCCAAGGACCTGGCGGCGAGCAGTACTTC
TRBJ2-6	TRBV7-6	few	TRBD1	CASSGTGRSGANVLTF	TGTGCCAGCAGCGGGACAGGCCGCTCTGGGGCCAACGTCCTGACTTTC
TRBJ2-7	TRBV6-5	.	TRBD1	CASSYDRDRYTRGQYF	TGTGCCAGCAGTTACGATCGGGACAGGTATACCCGAGGGCAGTACTTC
TRBJ2-1	TRBV6-1	.	TRBD2	CASSVERGLVYNEQFF	TGTGCCAGCAGTGTGGAGCGGGGGCTAGTTTACAATGAGCAGTTCTTC
TRBJ1-1	TRBV6-5	.	.	CASSDRTALEAFF	TGTGCCAGCAGTGATCGGACAGCGCTTGAAGCTTTCTTT
TRBJ1-1	TRBV6-1	.	.	CASSVNTEAFF	TGTGCCAGCAGCGTGAACACTGAAGCTTTCTTT